Below, 30 T cell receptor beta chains from the same sample are listed, as sequenced in a study of OX40 agonist ivuxolimab in advanced cancers. Clones were sequenced by immunoSEQ multiplex PCR, and TCRdb holds only the in-frame ones, with some missing. The sample lists under 15,000 clones, about 87% seen once, with approximately 25% in the top ten. The source material was CD4+ or CD8+ T cells sorted from blood, sampled in a trial of the OX40 agonist ivuxolimab. The receptors were gathered from an adult with an advanced solid tumor such as melanoma, head and neck, liver or kidney cancer.

The chain is built from TRBV14 and TRBJ1-6; 9 positions match TRBD1. Germline V gives CDR1 SGHDN, CDR2 FVKESK. The V segment lost 8 bases and the J segment 7 bases; nucleotides outside the gene matches: 6. This CDR3 contains 14 residues. CDR3 DNA: TGTGCCAGCGCGACCGGGACAGGGAATTCACCCCTCCACTTT. As protein: CASATGTGNSPLHF. Variable domain in full (rest from reference TRBV14 and TRBJ1-6): EAGVTQFPSHSVIEKGQTVTLRCDPISGHDNLYWYRRVMGKEIKFLLHFVKESKQDESGMPNNRFLAERTGGTYSTLKVQPAELEDSGVYFCASATGTGNSPLHFGNGTRLTVT.

The chain recombines TRBV29-1 with TRBJ2-5; TRBD2 might be the D (6 bases). CDR3 length: 13 amino acids. The germline CDR1 and CDR2 sequences are SQVTM and ANQGSEA. V lost 7 bases and J lost 2, with 14 bases in between. The CDR3, as DNA: TGCAGCGGCCTCCGGGGGAGTCAAGAGACCCAGTACTTC. Protein: CSGLRGSQETQYF.

This chain's CDR3 is CASSLRPSGNEQFF. In nucleotides, the CDR3 is TGTGCCAGCAGCTTACGTCCTAGCGGCAATGAGCAGTTCTTC. The chain has TRBV7-9 and TRBJ2-1, with TRBD2 matching over 7 bases. Germline CDR1 and CDR2: SEHNR and FQNEAQ (reference sequence). CDR3 length: 14 residues. V was clipped by 2 bases and J by 6 bases; unmatched bases: 4.

The V and J genes are TRBV28 and TRBJ1-2; no clear D. Germline lookup yields CDR1 MDHEN and CDR2 SYDVKM. The CDR3 contains 16 residues. The V gene lost 2 bases and the J gene lost 6 bases, with 19 bases spanning the gap. The CDR3 nucleotides are TGTGCCAGCAGTTTAGAGAATTGGGCAGCTCGAAATGGCTACACCTTC. It yields the protein CASSLENWAARNGYTF.

The rearrangement uses TRBV2 and TRBJ2-7; weak D call: TRBD2 (6 bases). Germline V lookup: CDR1 SNHLY, CDR2 FYNNEI. The CDR3 covers 14 residues. V lost 2 bases and J lost 3, with 11 bases in between. DNA for the CDR3: TGTGCCAGCAGTGAACTAGCGTATAACTACGAGCAGTACTTC. This gives the protein CASSELAYNYEQYF.

This sequence joins TRBV9 and TRBJ1-1; D may be TRBD1 (5 bases). The CDR3 covers 14 residues. Trimming took off 4 bases at V and 1 base at J, with 11 bases between the two ends. CDR1 and CDR2 (germline): SGDLS, YYNGEE. CDR3 DNA sequence: TGTGCCAGCAGCTCTACAGGCCAGAACACTGAAGCTTTCTTT. This encodes CASSSTGQNTEAFF.

V and J are TRBV7-9 and TRBJ2-7; possibly TRBD1 for D (5 bases). Trimming removed 2 bases from V and 5 bases from J, with 16 bases in between. The CDR3 contains 15 residues. Per the germline V gene, CDR1 is SEHNR and CDR2 is FQNEAQ (reference sequence). This chain's CDR3 is CASSLIIDSVHEQYF. The DNA of the CDR3 is TGTGCCAGCAGCTTAATAATTGACAGCGTCCACGAGCAGTACTTC.

V is TRBV29-1 and J is TRBJ2-7; 8 bases fit TRBD1. V was pared by 6 bases and J by 4 bases, with 5 bases of the junction left unmatched. There are 12 residues in the CDR3. Germline CDR1 is SQVTM and CDR2 is ANQGSEA. The chain's CDR3 is CSVGQGGYEQYF. The CDR3 DNA follows: TGCAGCGTCGGACAGGGAGGATACGAGCAGTACTTC.

The genes are TRBV7-6 and TRBJ2-7, with a weak D call TRBD2 (6 bases). Germline CDR1 SGHVS, CDR2 FNYEAQ. The CDR3 runs 16 residues. Trimming cost V 4 bases and J 0 bases, with 16 bases left between them. The CDR3 DNA is TGTGCCAGCAGCTATCCCCCGGCGGGGAGCTCCTACGAGCAGTACTTC. Translated: CASSYPPAGSSYEQYF.

The gene calls are TRBV27 and TRBJ1-2; D might be TRBD1 (5 bases). V was shortened by 5 bases and J by 4 bases, with 14 bases between the two germline ends. The CDR3 has 14 amino acids. Germline lookup yields CDR1 MNHEY and CDR2 SMNVEV (reference sequence). The CDR3 reads CASSPLVGGYGYTF. The CDR3 DNA sequence: TGTGCCAGCAGTCCCCTTGTGGGGGGCTATGGCTACACCTTC.

J is TRBJ2-3 and V is TRBV7-9, with TRBD2 matching 11 bases. This CDR3 contains 13 residues. Germline V gives CDR1 SEHNR, CDR2 FQNEAQ (reference sequence). J was trimmed by 10 bases and V by 8 bases; bases with no gene match: 8. CDR3 sequence reads: CASLAGGPPSQYF. Written as DNA, the CDR3 is TGTGCCAGCTTAGCGGGAGGGCCTCCCTCGCAGTATTTT.

The chain is built from TRBV28 and TRBJ2-6; D gene unclear. The CDR3 loop spans 17 amino acids. Trimming removed 2 bases from V and 0 bases from J, with 11 bases in between. Germline loops: CDR1 MDHEN, CDR2 SYDVKM. CDR3 loop: CASSLVSSPSGANVLTF. In DNA, the CDR3 is TGTGCCAGCAGTTTAGTTTCCAGCCCCTCTGGGGCCAACGTCCTGACTTTC.

The chain couples TRBV30 to TRBJ2-3, with TRBD2 matching over 14 bases. The J segment lost 4 bases and the V segment lost 4 bases, leaving 10 bases of the junction unmatched. Germline loops: CDR1 GTSNPN, CDR2 SVGIG (reference sequence). The CDR3 contains 17 residues. For the CDR3, the DNA is TGTGCCTGGATTAGACTAGCGGGAGGGCCCTCGTCAGATACGCAGTATTTT. This gives the protein CAWIRLAGGPSSDTQYF.

The rearrangement links TRBV5-5 to TRBJ1-2; possible D gene TRBD1, 5 bases. Germline CDR1 reads SGHKS; CDR2 reads YYEKEE (reference sequence). This CDR3 has 15 amino acids. The ends were cut back, 4 bases at V and 3 bases at J, with 16 bases in the middle. The CDR3 bases are TGTGCCAGCAGCCCTGGCCAGGGTGTATACTATGGCTACACCTTC. This sequence encodes CASSPGQGVYYGYTF.

The chain uses TRBV6-5 and TRBJ2-7; 10 bases align to TRBD2. The V gene end was trimmed by 6 bases and the J gene end by 6 bases; junction bases not matched to a gene: 5. The germline CDR1 and CDR2 sequences are MNHEY and SVGAGI. This CDR3 spans 13 amino acids. CDR3 residues: CASRVAGGLEQYF. The CDR3 region has the DNA TGTGCCAGCAGAGTAGCGGGAGGTCTCGAGCAGTACTTC.

This clone was counted a few times. The chain is built from TRBV7-9 and TRBJ2-1; TRBD1 agrees at 8 bases. The ends lost 5 bases at V and 0 bases at J; junction bases unmatched: 12. Germline V gene sequence: CDR1 SEHNR, CDR2 FQNEAQ (reference sequence). The CDR3 extends over 18 amino acids. CDR3 amino acids: CASSHGTGIEYSYNEQFF. The CDR3 DNA follows: TGTGCCAGCAGCCACGGGACAGGTATAGAGTACTCCTACAATGAGCAGTTCTTC.

The V and J genes are TRBV28 and TRBJ2-4, with D perhaps assigned TRBD1 or TRBD2 (5 bases each). The ends were cut back, 6 bases at V and 8 bases at J, with 14 bases in the middle. The germline V gene encodes CDR1 MDHEN and CDR2 SYDVKM. The CDR3 covers 13 residues. The CDR3 sequence: CASSPSGRDIQYF. As DNA, the CDR3 is TGTGCCAGCAGCCCCTCGGGGCGGGACATTCAGTACTTC.

Here the CDR3 DNA reads TGTGCCAGCAGGTCAGGGATCGAGACCCAGTACTTC. This encodes CASRSGIETQYF. The rearrangement uses TRBV11-2 and TRBJ2-5; D might be TRBD1 (5 bases). CDR1 SGHAT and CDR2 FQNNGV come from the germline V gene. The CDR3 runs 12 residues. V was pared by 6 bases and J by 5 bases, with 10 bases between. The variable domain in full, with the rest retrieved from reference TRBV11-2 and TRBJ2-5, is EAGVAQSPRYKIIEKRQSVAFWCNPISGHATLYWYQQILGQGPKLLIQFQNNGVVDDSQLPKDRFSAERLKGVDSTLKIQPAKLEDSAVYLCASRSGIETQYFGPGTRLLVL.

This chain joins TRBV6-1 and TRBJ2-7, with TRBD1 identical over 8 bases. This CDR3 comprises 15 residues. Germline V gives CDR1 MNHNS, CDR2 SASEGT. V shed 0 bases and J 2 bases; nucleotides not matched to a gene: 3. The CDR3 here is CASSEAGTGPYEQYF. The CDR3 nucleotides are TGTGCCAGCAGTGAAGCTGGGACAGGACCCTACGAGCAGTACTTC.

This rearrangement joins TRBV27 to TRBJ1-1; TRBD1 matches 10 bases. The germline CDR1 and CDR2 sequences are MNHEY and SMNVEV (reference sequence). The CDR3 spans 14 residues. V dropped 6 bases and J dropped 5; count of bases not matched to a gene: 6. CDR3 sequence reads: CASRLTGGYTEAFF. In DNA form, the CDR3 reads TGTGCCAGCAGGCTGACAGGGGGCTATACTGAAGCTTTCTTT.

The chain recombines TRBV4-2 with TRBJ2-3, with 11 bases matching TRBD2. CDR1 is LGHNA and CDR2 is YNFKEQ in the germline V gene. There are 17 residues in the CDR3. The J segment lost 5 bases and the V segment lost 2 bases, leaving 9 bases of the junction unmatched. Here the CDR3 reads CASSQLTSGIKKDTQYF. The CDR3 nucleotides read TGTGCCAGCAGCCAACTGACTAGCGGGATTAAAAAAGATACGCAGTATTTT.

The chain recombines TRBV5-5 with TRBJ1-5, with D hard to call. The CDR3 has 17 amino acids. The germline CDR1 and CDR2 sequences are SGHKS and YYEKEE (reference sequence). The V and J ends lost 2 bases and 6 bases respectively, with 21 bases between them. The CDR3 DNA follows: TGTGCCAGCAGCTTCTCCCCCCAACAGTCCGTGGTTCAGCCCCAGCATTTT. This codes for CASSFSPQQSVVQPQHF.

This clone was seen a handful of times. The rearrangement uses TRBV7-8 and TRBJ2-7, with D unclear. The CDR3 runs to 8 residues. Trimming pared 5 bases from V and 9 bases from J, leaving 2 bases between. CDR1 and CDR2 from the germline V gene are SGHVS and FQNEAQ. This chain's CDR3 is CASSPQYF. The CDR3, as DNA: TGTGCCAGCAGCCCGCAGTACTTC.

DNA of the CDR3: TGTGCCAGCAGACCTACAGGGGATTCAAACAATGAGCAGTTCTTC. Residues: CASRPTGDSNNEQFF. V is TRBV9 and J is TRBJ2-1; 7 bases fit TRBD1. V trimming: 5 bases; J trimming: 5 bases; junction bases outside the gene matches: 10. This CDR3 has 15 amino acids. The germline V gene has CDR1 SGDLS and CDR2 YYNGEE. Combining the CDR3 with reference TRBV9 and TRBJ2-1 gives the whole variable domain DSGVTQTPKHLITATGQRVTLRCSPRSGDLSVYWYQQSLDQGLQFLIQYYNGEERAKGNILERFSAQQFPDLHSELNLSSLELGDSALYFCASRPTGDSNNEQFFGPGTRLTVL.

This rearrangement joins TRBV11-2 to TRBJ2-5; D perhaps matches TRBD1 (6 bases). Trimming took off 3 bases at V and 7 bases at J, with 15 bases between the two ends. Germline lookup yields CDR1 SGHAT and CDR2 FQNNGV. This CDR3 has 14 residues. CDR3 sequence (DNA): TGTGCCAGCAGCTTGACAGGTCGTTCGGGGACCCAGTACTTC. Its protein is CASSLTGRSGTQYF. Using reference TRBV11-2 and TRBJ2-5 for the parts outside the CDR3, the full variable domain is EAGVAQSPRYKIIEKRQSVAFWCNPISGHATLYWYQQILGQGPKLLIQFQNNGVVDDSQLPKDRFSAERLKGVDSTLKIQPAKLEDSAVYLCASSLTGRSGTQYFGPGTRLLVL.

The J gene is TRBJ2-7, the V gene TRBV19; 7 bases match TRBD1. With 5 bases clipped from V and 3 bases from J, the junction kept 7 bases outside the gene matches. Germline V lookup: CDR1 LNHDA, CDR2 SQIVND (reference sequence). This CDR3 spans 14 amino acids. The CDR3 spells CASSPRGRLYEQYF. Written as DNA, the CDR3 is TGTGCCAGTAGTCCTAGGGGGCGGCTCTACGAGCAGTACTTC.

J is TRBJ2-1 and V is TRBV2; 7 bases match TRBD2. The CDR3 contains 14 residues. Germline values: CDR1 SNHLY, CDR2 FYNNEI. The V segment lost 10 bases and the J segment 8 bases; nucleotides outside the gene matches: 14. CDR3 in amino acids: CAISPGTGGDEQFF. The DNA for the CDR3 is TGTGCCATCTCACCCGGGACGGGAGGCGATGAGCAGTTCTTC.

The chain couples TRBV9 to TRBJ2-1; possible D gene TRBD2, 6 bases. The CDR3 is 19 amino acids. Germline CDR1 and CDR2: SGDLS and YYNGEE. Deletions cut 4 bases from V and 3 bases from J, with 26 bases between. The DNA of the CDR3 is TGTGCCAGCAGCTCTCCCAACGAGACCTCGGGGGTCCTCTACAATGAGCAGTTCTTC. Translation gives CASSSPNETSGVLYNEQFF.

This clone was counted a single time. The V gene is TRBV20-1, the J gene TRBJ2-7; D unclear. There are 10 residues in the CDR3. Trimming cost V 5 bases and J 4 bases, with 6 bases left between them. Per the germline V gene, CDR1 is DFQATT and CDR2 is SNEGSKA (reference sequence). CDR3 sequence: CSAPSYEQYF. DNA for the CDR3: TGCAGTGCTCCGAGTTACGAGCAGTACTTC.

V is TRBV28 and J is TRBJ2-7; no clear D. Germline CDR1 and CDR2: MDHEN and SYDVKM. CDR3 size: 13 residues. V was clipped by 3 bases and J by 0 bases, with 6 bases between them. The CDR3 DNA sequence: TGTGCCAGCAGTTTTGGGGTCTCCTACGAGCAGTACTTC. Amino acid sequence: CASSFGVSYEQYF.